This record concerns one T cell receptor (beta chain) sequence. Its target is not known. The data stem from a study of monozygotic twins with inflammatory bowel disease. Notes on the study in general: No detectable difference in repertoire similarity separated concordant from discordant twins, possibly as a result of limited power.

No T cells were sorted before total RNA was taken from whole blood. TCRdb re-called the 5' RACE reads and catalogs CDR3 proteins one per entry, DNA excluded. The sample yields fewer than 350,000 distinct CDR3 sequences, of which the top ten take up 2% to 2.5%. The sample consisted of blood. The TCR comes from a human donor with ulcerative colitis or Crohn's disease, or a healthy co-twin of an affected twin (not recorded which).

The chain's CDR3 is CASSLDPSGYEQYF. The rearrangement uses TRBV5-1 and TRBJ2-7; the D gene TCRdb calls, TRBD2, cannot be checked with no DNA. The germline V gene has CDR1 SGHRS and CDR2 YFSETQ. The CDR3 spans 14 residues.